This T cell receptor beta chain was captured by sequencing in a study of T cell responses to AZD1222 COVID-19 vaccine. Overall study findings and caveats: Spike-specific TCR breadth and depth grew following two AZD1222 doses.

The protocol was immunoSEQ multiplex PCR, while the TCRdb copy is restricted to in-frame clones and leaves out a portion. The sample contains 190,000 or so clones, 90% to 95% of which appear only once. About this clone itself: Its antigen is as yet unknown.

The CDR3 totals 15 residues. V dropped 6 bases and J dropped 6; count of bases not matched to a gene: 11. CDR1 and CDR2 from the germline V gene are SNHLY and FYNNEI. The sample consisted of peripheral blood, taken 28 days after the second AZD1222 dose. The chain recombines TRBV2 with TRBJ2-1; 7 bases are shared with TRBD1. This clonotype was obtained from an adult who received the AZD1222 COVID-19 vaccine. CDR3 DNA sequence: TGTGCCAGCAGACCCCTAACAGGGGTAGGCAATGAGCAGTTCTTC. Encoded protein: CASRPLTGVGNEQFF.